A single TCR beta chain is shown here with its context. As yet, its antigen is unknown. This sample was included in a study of T cell responses to AZD1222 COVID-19 vaccine. Turning to the study itself: Second-dose schedules of about 4 or about 12 weeks were combined. General observations from the study: Researchers took repertoire samples only after the peak T cell response had come. Possibly, clonal diversity was underestimated; donors were largely white British and included more females. Only five or six AZD1222 recipients were seropositive at baseline.

This CDR3 has 13 residues. V lost 3 bases to trimming and J lost 1 base, with 6 bases between them. CDR1 is SGHNT and CDR2 is YENEEA in the germline V gene. Profiled with immunoSEQ multiplex PCR; TCRdb holds only in-frame clones, not every one. The table records some 120,000 clones, about 88% of them present only once. This receptor was identified in an adult in good health. The sequencing used peripheral blood, collected on day 0 of AZD1222 vaccination. The chain recombines TRBV11-3 with TRBJ2-5, with no clear D. The CDR3 is CASSLQSQETQYF. The CDR3 nucleotides read TGTGCCAGCAGCTTGCAGAGCCAAGAGACCCAGTACTTC.